Described below is a single TCR beta chain sequence and its context. Recruitment covered 20 to 25 US areas and drew participants whose ages spanned roughly 18 to 100 years. Cohort 3 donors counted as recovered after two negative PCRs, clearance, or resolved symptoms. The data were produced by immunoSEQ multiplex PCR, yet TCRdb's version contains in-frame clones alone and is incomplete. Of about 170,000 clones listed, under 85% are singletons. This sample was included in a study of blood T cell repertoires in COVID-19. About the study: PBMCs, B-cell-depleted T cells, or T cells were the source of the cDNA or gDNA that made up the material.

The CDR3 consists of 15 residues. V dropped 4 bases and J dropped 0; count of bases not matched to a gene: 6. Germline V gene lookup returns CDR1 SGHRS and CDR2 YFSETQ. The gene calls are TRBV5-1 and TRBJ1-1; 7 bases align to TRBD1. The TCR comes from a middle-aged man who had recovered from COVID-19. The sequenced material came from PBMCs or T cells enriched from blood (not recorded which). In DNA, the CDR3 is TGCGCCAGCAGCCCGATGGGGACAGTGAACACTGAAGCTTTCTTT. This sequence encodes CASSPMGTVNTEAFF.